This T cell receptor (beta chain) was sequenced during a study of T cells after yellow fever vaccination. Findings of the study overall: Post-booster repertoires contained most primary-vaccination clones again (almost 97% CD4, about 90% CD8).

CDR1 and CDR2 from the germline V gene are MNHEY and SVGAGI. The CDR3 length is 15 residues. Trimming pared 0 bases from V and 5 bases from J, leaving 8 bases between. TCRdb reprocessed the 5' RACE reads via MiXCR and lists one record per CDR3 protein. The repertoire holds about 340,000 distinct CDR3 sequences, with under 15% as singletons. This clonotype was detected a few times. Its antigen is undetermined. The rearrangement links TRBV6-5 to TRBJ1-6; D is undetermined. This receptor was identified in a man aged 18 to 29 who received the YFV17D yellow fever vaccine. Source: CD4+ T cells sorted from PBMCs, taken 15 days after the yellow fever booster vaccination. The CDR3 region has the DNA TGTGCCAGCAGTTACTCGCCGCGGAATAATTCACCCCTCCACTTT. This encodes CASSYSPRNNSPLHF.